A single sample gave rise to the 29 T cell receptor beta chains below, sequenced in a study of cytomegalovirus exposure and HLA in healthy donors. It was with 60 Vbeta and 13 Jbeta primers that the PCR ran. The repertoire was sequenced with immunoSEQ multiplex PCR; TCRdb's copy has only in-frame clones and lacks some. The table includes about 69,000 clones, 55% to 75% detected once. Sequenced material: PBMCs. The receptors originated from a woman under 40 in good health and CMV-seronegative.

This clone was seen once. This sequence joins TRBV2 and TRBJ2-7, with 12 positions matching TRBD1. The CDR3 covers 14 residues. The V and J ends lost 10 bases and 0 bases, in that order; junction bases with no gene match: 4. Germline V gives CDR1 SNHLY, CDR2 FYNNEI. The CDR3 coding sequence is TGTGCCACCTCGGGACAGGGGGCCTCCTACGAGCAGTACTTC. Translated: CATSGQGASYEQYF.

This rearrangement joins TRBV5-4 to TRBJ2-5; 9 nucleotides agree with TRBD1. The germline CDR1 and CDR2 sequences are SGHNT and YYREEE (reference sequence). Trimming at V came to 4 bases and at J to 1 base, leaving 5 bases not matched to a gene. The CDR3 is made up of 15 amino acids. CDR3 residues: CASSPSGQGQETQYF. The DNA for the CDR3 is TGTGCCAGCAGCCCGTCGGGACAGGGCCAAGAGACCCAGTACTTC.

The chain joins TRBV2 to TRBJ2-1; TRBD1 is a possible D gene (6 bases). Trimming pared 7 bases from V and 6 bases from J, leaving 19 bases between. This CDR3 comprises 15 residues. Germline CDR1 reads SNHLY; CDR2 reads FYNNEI. CDR3 sequence: CASIGQPRVSNEQFF. CDR3 nucleotide sequence: TGTGCCAGCATAGGACAGCCCCGGGTCTCCAATGAGCAGTTCTTC.

Here the CDR3 reads CASWTDMNTEAFF. The CDR3 nucleotides are TGTGCCAGCTGGACAGACATGAACACTGAAGCTTTCTTT. The chain recombines TRBV19 with TRBJ1-1, with a weak D call TRBD1 (6 bases). Trimming stripped 9 bases from V and 0 bases from J, with 11 bases between. CDR1 and CDR2 (germline): LNHDA, SQIVND (reference sequence). The CDR3 has 13 residues.

With respect to this clone: This CDR3 is missing its conserved last phenylalanine or tryptophan, likely due to a read error. The CDR3 nucleotides are TGCGCCAGCAGCCAAAGTTACACCGGGGAGCTGTTTGTT. Protein: CASSQSYTGELFV. V usage is TRBV4-3 and J usage is TRBJ2-2; D is uncertain. Germline lookup yields CDR1 LGHNA and CDR2 YSLEER. V shed 2 bases and J shed 3 bases, with 4 bases lying between them. The CDR3 runs to 13 residues.

The V call is TRBV28, the J call TRBJ1-5; a weak D match, TRBD1 (6 bases). V lost 3 bases and J 4 bases, leaving 13 bases between the germline ends. The CDR3 contains 15 residues. The germline V gene has CDR1 MDHEN and CDR2 SYDVKM. DNA for the CDR3: TGTGCCAGCAGTTTTCAAGGAGGACAGAATCAGCCCCAGCATTTT. Translated, it gives CASSFQGGQNQPQHF.

CDR3 bases: TGTGCCAGCAGTATCCGGGGGAATCCTCTTTACTATGGCTACACCTTC. It specifies CASSIRGNPLYYGYTF. The J gene is TRBJ1-2, the V gene TRBV5-6; a weak D match, TRBD1 (5 bases). The ends were cut back, 5 bases at V and 3 bases at J, with 20 bases in the middle. Germline CDR1 is SGHDT and CDR2 is YYEEEE. The CDR3 sequence is 16 residues long.

The gene calls are TRBV15 and TRBJ1-4; tentatively, D is TRBD1 (5 bases). V was cut by 0 bases and J by 10 bases, with 9 bases left in between. The length of the CDR3 is 13 residues. Germline CDR1 reads LNHNV; CDR2 reads YYDKDF (reference sequence). Here the CDR3 reads CATSRDRAVKLFF. The CDR3 DNA reads as TGTGCCACCAGCAGAGACAGGGCGGTAAAACTGTTTTTT.

The chain employs TRBV28 and TRBJ1-2; no definite D call. Germline CDR1 is MDHEN and CDR2 is SYDVKM. The CDR3 is 14 residues long. V was pared by 9 bases and J by 8 bases, with 22 bases between. CDR3 residues: CASQLVPSLEGYTF. The CDR3 bases are TGTGCCAGTCAGTTAGTCCCAAGCCTAGAAGGCTACACCTTC.

The genes are TRBV5-1 and TRBJ2-5, with D tentatively TRBD2 (5 bases). Germline values: CDR1 SGHRS, CDR2 YFSETQ. V lost 4 bases and J 3 bases, leaving 13 bases between the germline ends. The CDR3 is made up of 14 amino acids. DNA for the CDR3: TGCGCCAGCAGCCCCGTGGGAGCTAAAGAGACCCAGTACTTC. Its translation is CASSPVGAKETQYF.

The chain has TRBV19 and TRBJ2-2, with D perhaps TRBD1 (6 bases). Germline V gene lookup returns CDR1 LNHDA and CDR2 SQIVND (reference sequence). V was pared by 3 bases and J by 0 bases, with 8 bases between. The length of the CDR3 is 15 residues. CDR3 sequence reads: CASSIGQPNTGELFF. The DNA of the CDR3 is TGTGCCAGTAGTATCGGACAGCCGAACACCGGGGAGCTGTTTTTT. Based on the CDR3 plus reference TRBV19 and TRBJ2-2, the full variable domain is DGGITQSPKYLFRKEGQNVTLSCEQNLNHDAMYWYRQDPGQGLRLIYYSQIVNDFQKGDIAEGYSVSREKKESFPLTVTSAQKNPTAFYLCASSIGQPNTGELFFGEGSRLTVL.

In DNA, the CDR3 is TGTGCCAGCAGCTTAGATAATGGGTCAGGGGCTCATGGGGCTTTCTTT. This encodes CASSLDNGSGAHGAFF. The chain employs TRBV7-9 and TRBJ1-1; maybe TRBD1 (6 bases). Trimming pared 1 base from V and 11 bases from J, leaving 23 bases between. This CDR3 has 16 residues. The germline V gene has CDR1 SEHNR and CDR2 FQNEAQ (reference sequence).

J is TRBJ2-1 and V is TRBV29-1; weak D call: TRBD2 (7 bases). The CDR3 spans 15 residues. V lost 4 bases, J lost 2 bases, and 15 bases lay in between. Per the germline V gene, CDR1 is SQVTM and CDR2 is ANQGSEA. Here the CDR3 reads CSVGGLAGAYNEQFF. Here the CDR3 DNA reads TGCAGCGTTGGGGGGCTCGCGGGGGCCTACAATGAGCAGTTCTTC.

In its sample, this clone was seen once. This chain connects TRBV2 to TRBJ2-4, with TRBD2 identical over 12 bases. The J segment lost 3 bases and the V segment lost 1 base, leaving 10 bases of the junction unmatched. This CDR3 has 19 amino acids. Germline values: CDR1 SNHLY, CDR2 FYNNEI. The CDR3 nucleotides are TGTGCCAGCAGTGAAGGGGCTAGCGGGGGGGCCTGGGGCAAAAACATTCAGTACTTC. Translation gives CASSEGASGGAWGKNIQYF.

The chain joins TRBV11-1 to TRBJ1-2; TRBD1 aligns across 9 bases. This CDR3 has 15 amino acids. The J segment lost 2 bases and the V segment lost 2 bases, leaving 3 bases of the junction unmatched. Looked up from germline, CDR1 is SGHAT and CDR2 is FQDESV (reference sequence). CDR3 sequence: CASSLTGGWNYGYTF. As DNA, the CDR3 is TGTGCCAGCAGCTTAACAGGGGGCTGGAACTATGGCTACACCTTC.

The genes are TRBV27 and TRBJ1-1; D is undetermined. The CDR3 is 11 residues long. Germline assignment: CDR1 MNHEY and CDR2 SMNVEV (reference sequence). The germline V and J ends were trimmed by 8 bases and 3 bases, with 7 bases remaining between them. The CDR3 protein is CASRSYTEAFF. Written as DNA, the CDR3 is TGTGCCAGCCGGAGTTACACTGAAGCTTTCTTT.

The V gene is TRBV4-3, the J gene TRBJ2-1, with TRBD2 matching over 9 bases. The CDR3 sequence is 16 residues long. Germline trimming cut 2 bases from V and 4 bases from J; bases unmatched to any gene: 6. Germline CDR1 LGHNA, CDR2 YSLEER. CDR3 amino acids: CASSQSETSGYNEQFF. Here the CDR3 DNA reads TGCGCCAGCAGCCAATCCGAGACTAGCGGTTACAATGAGCAGTTCTTC.

DNA for the CDR3: TGTGCCAGCAGCTCTTTTCGCGGGGGGACAGAGACCCAGTACTTC. Amino acids: CASSSFRGGTETQYF. The rearrangement joins TRBV11-2 to TRBJ2-5; the match to TRBD2 covers 8 bases. This CDR3 spans 15 amino acids. V was clipped by 4 bases and J by 4 bases; unmatched bases: 8. CDR1 and CDR2 (germline): SGHAT, FQNNGV.

This chain joins TRBV4-1 and TRBJ1-6; possible D gene TRBD1, 5 bases. CDR3 length: 17 amino acids. Germline lookup yields CDR1 MGHRA and CDR2 YSYEKL. The V and J ends lost 0 bases and 7 bases respectively, with 16 bases between them. CDR3 in amino acids: CASSQDRRGERNSPLHF. Here the CDR3 DNA reads TGCGCCAGCAGCCAAGATCGCCGGGGGGAGAGGAATTCACCCCTCCACTTT.

This clone was seen only once. The same CDR3 also results from other DNA sequences found in this sample. The rearrangement uses TRBV18 and TRBJ1-5; 10 bases agree with TRBD1. This CDR3 has 15 amino acids. J was trimmed by 2 bases and V by 3 bases; bases with no gene match: 1. Germline V gene data show CDR1 as KGHSH and CDR2 as LQKENI. In DNA, the CDR3 is TGTGCCAGCTCACCCGGGACAGGGGGCAATCAGCCCCAGCATTTT. Translating it yields CASSPGTGGNQPQHF.

This chain links TRBV6-5 with TRBJ1-5; D not certain. Germline V gene sequence: CDR1 MNHEY, CDR2 SVGAGI. The CDR3 length is 14 residues. V was pared by 3 bases and J by 7 bases, with 13 bases between. The CDR3, as DNA: TGTGCCAGCAGTTATAGGCCGACGGGGCAGCCCCAGCATTTT. Amino acid sequence: CASSYRPTGQPQHF.

This clone has a single count. The chain uses TRBV20-1 and TRBJ1-2; 7 bases are a match to TRBD1. CDR1 and CDR2 from the germline V gene are DFQATT and SNEGSKA (reference sequence). The V and J ends lost 5 bases and 14 bases, in that order; junction bases with no gene match: 8. The CDR3 is 10 residues long. CDR3 DNA sequence: TGCAGTGCTTATACAGGGGATTGGACCTTC. It is translated as CSAYTGDWTF.

This clone was seen only a few times. The germline gene is not matched at one end of the junction; a read error may be the cause. CDR3 region: CAISPPEDNKHKHF. The CDR3 DNA reads as TGTGCCATCAGCCCACCAGAGGACAATAAGCACAAGCATTTT. The chain recombines TRBV7-9 with TRBJ1-5, with D perhaps matching TRBD1 (5 bases). The CDR3 consists of 14 residues. The germline V gene encodes CDR1 SEHNR and CDR2 FQNEAQ (reference sequence).

This clone has only one observation. The chain uses TRBV2 and TRBJ1-1, with unresolved D. The CDR3 is 14 residues long. Germline V gene data show CDR1 as SNHLY and CDR2 as FYNNEI. The V and J ends lost 4 bases and 5 bases respectively, with 14 bases between them. CDR3 bases: TGTGCCAGCAGTGGGGCGAGGGTCGGGACTGAAGCTTTCTTT. Translating gives CASSGARVGTEAFF.

The chain couples TRBV5-1 to TRBJ2-3; 7 bases align to TRBD2. CDR3 length equals 16 residues. Germline CDR1 reads SGHRS; CDR2 reads YFSETQ. Losses at the gene ends were 4 bases for V and 4 bases for J; bases not matched to a gene: 12. This chain's CDR3 is CASSPIDRRGADTQYF. For the CDR3, the DNA is TGCGCCAGCAGCCCGATAGACAGACGGGGGGCAGATACGCAGTATTTT.

In this sample, this clone turned up a few times. J is TRBJ1-6 and V is TRBV30, with 7 bases aligning to TRBD1. The length of the CDR3 is 13 residues. V shed 1 base and J 9 bases; nucleotides not matched to a gene: 3. Germline loops: CDR1 GTSNPN, CDR2 SVGIG (reference sequence). CDR3 region: CAWSGQGSSPLHF. In DNA form, the CDR3 reads TGTGCCTGGAGTGGACAGGGTAGTTCACCCCTCCACTTT. The complete variable domain, with remaining parts taken from reference TRBV30 and TRBJ1-6, reads SQTIHQWPATLVQPVGSPLSLECTVEGTSNPNLYWYRQAAGRGLQLLFYSVGIGQISSEVPQNLSASRPQDRQFILSSKKLLLSDSGFYLCAWSGQGSSPLHFGNGTRLTVT.

This rearrangement joins TRBV5-8 to TRBJ2-2; tentative D call: TRBD1 (6 bases). The CDR3 runs 14 residues. The germline CDR1 and CDR2 sequences are SGHTS and YDEGEE. Trimming pared 4 bases from V and 6 bases from J, leaving 13 bases between. CDR3: CASSPVYRAGELFF. The CDR3 region has the DNA TGTGCCAGCAGCCCCGTCTACAGGGCCGGGGAGCTGTTTTTT.

This clone has more than one count but fewer than ten. The chain combines TRBV5-1 with TRBJ2-5; TRBD1 agrees at 10 bases. The J call may be faulty, since TRBJ2-7 better matches the DNA end. Germline CDR1 and CDR2: SGHRS and YFSETQ. CDR3 length: 14 residues. CDR3 in amino acids: CASSFNRDRGEQYF. Written as DNA, the CDR3 is TGCGCCAGCAGCTTCAACCGGGACAGGGGCGAGCAGTACTTC.

This chain joins TRBV2 and TRBJ1-3; D perhaps matches TRBD1 (6 bases). The CDR3 consists of 14 residues. The germline V gene has CDR1 SNHLY and CDR2 FYNNEI. Trimming pared 1 base from V and 2 bases from J, leaving 6 bases between. The CDR3 DNA follows: TGTGCCAGCAGTGAAGAGGGGGCTGGAAACACCATATATTTT. Its protein is CASSEEGAGNTIYF.